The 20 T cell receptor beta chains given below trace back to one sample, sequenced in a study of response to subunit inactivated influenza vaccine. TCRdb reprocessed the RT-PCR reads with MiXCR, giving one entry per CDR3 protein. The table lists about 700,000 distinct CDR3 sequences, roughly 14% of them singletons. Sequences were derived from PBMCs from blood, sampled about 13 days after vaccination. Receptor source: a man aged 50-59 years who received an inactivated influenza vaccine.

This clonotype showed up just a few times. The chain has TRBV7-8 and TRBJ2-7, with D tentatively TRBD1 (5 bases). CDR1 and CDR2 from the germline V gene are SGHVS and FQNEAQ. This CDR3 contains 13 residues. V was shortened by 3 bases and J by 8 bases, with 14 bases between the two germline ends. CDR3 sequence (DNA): TGTGCCAGCAGCTTCGATTTTTCGGACAAGCAGTACTTC. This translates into CASSFDFSDKQYF. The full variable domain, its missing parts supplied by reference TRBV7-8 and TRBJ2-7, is GAGVSQSPRYKVAKRGQDVALRCDPISGHVSLFWYQQALGQGPEFLTYFQNEAQLDKSGLPSDRFFAERPEGSVSTLKIQRTQQEDSAVYLCASSFDFSDKQYFGPGTRLTVT.

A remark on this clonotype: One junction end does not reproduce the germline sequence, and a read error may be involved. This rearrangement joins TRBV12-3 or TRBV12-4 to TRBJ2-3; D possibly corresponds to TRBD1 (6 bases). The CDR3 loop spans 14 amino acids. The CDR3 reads CAGSLWGPTDTQYF. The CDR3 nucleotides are TGTGCCGGCAGTTTATGGGGGCCCACAGATACGCAGTATTTT.

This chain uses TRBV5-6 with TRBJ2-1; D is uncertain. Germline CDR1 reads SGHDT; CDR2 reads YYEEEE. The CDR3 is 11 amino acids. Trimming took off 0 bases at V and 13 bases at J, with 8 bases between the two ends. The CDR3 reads CASSLGVHQFF. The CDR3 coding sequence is TGTGCCAGCAGCTTGGGGGTTCATCAGTTCTTC.

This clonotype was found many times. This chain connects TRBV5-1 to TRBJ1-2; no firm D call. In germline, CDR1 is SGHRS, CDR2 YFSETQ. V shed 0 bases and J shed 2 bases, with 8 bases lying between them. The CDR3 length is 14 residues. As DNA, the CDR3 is TGCGCCAGCAGCTTGGAACCCGGGAACTATGGCTACACCTTC. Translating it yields CASSLEPGNYGYTF.

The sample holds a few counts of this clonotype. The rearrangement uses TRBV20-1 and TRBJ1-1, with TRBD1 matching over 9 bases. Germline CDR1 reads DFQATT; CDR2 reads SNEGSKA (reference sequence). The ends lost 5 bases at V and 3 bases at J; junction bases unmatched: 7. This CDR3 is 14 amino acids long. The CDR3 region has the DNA TGCAGTGCTTTTACCGGGACAGGGCACACTGAAGCTTTCTTT. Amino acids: CSAFTGTGHTEAFF.

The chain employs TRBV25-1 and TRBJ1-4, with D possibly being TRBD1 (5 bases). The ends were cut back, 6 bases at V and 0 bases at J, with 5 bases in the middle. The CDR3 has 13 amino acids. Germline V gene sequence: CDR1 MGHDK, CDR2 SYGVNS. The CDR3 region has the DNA TGTGCCAGCAGGGACACAACTAATGAAAAACTGTTTTTT. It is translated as CASRDTTNEKLFF.

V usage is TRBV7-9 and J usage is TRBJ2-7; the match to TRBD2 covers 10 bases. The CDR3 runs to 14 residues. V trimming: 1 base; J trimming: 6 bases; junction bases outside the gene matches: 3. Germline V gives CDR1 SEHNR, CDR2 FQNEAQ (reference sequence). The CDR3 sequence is CASSLGGLAFEQYF. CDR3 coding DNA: TGTGCCAGCAGCTTAGGGGGACTAGCGTTCGAGCAGTACTTC.

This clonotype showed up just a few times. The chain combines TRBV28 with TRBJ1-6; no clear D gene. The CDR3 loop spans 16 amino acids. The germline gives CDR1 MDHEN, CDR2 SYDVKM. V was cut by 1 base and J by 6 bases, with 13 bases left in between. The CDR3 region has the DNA TGTGCCAGCAGTTTATTTGGGGATGCGCGTAATTCACCCCTCCACTTT. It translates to CASSLFGDARNSPLHF.

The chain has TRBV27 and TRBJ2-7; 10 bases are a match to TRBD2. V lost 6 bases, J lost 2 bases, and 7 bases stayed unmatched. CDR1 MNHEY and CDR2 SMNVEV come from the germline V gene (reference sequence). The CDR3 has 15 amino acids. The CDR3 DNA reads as TGTGCCAGCAGGAGAGGACTAGCGGCTGCCTACGAGCAGTACTTC. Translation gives CASRRGLAAAYEQYF.

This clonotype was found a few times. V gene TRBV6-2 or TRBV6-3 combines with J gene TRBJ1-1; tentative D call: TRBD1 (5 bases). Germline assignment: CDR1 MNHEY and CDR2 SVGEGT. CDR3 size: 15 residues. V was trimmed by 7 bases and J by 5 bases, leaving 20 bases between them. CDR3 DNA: TGTGCCAGCATCGTACCGGGACGGGCGGTTACTGAAGCTTTCTTT. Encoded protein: CASIVPGRAVTEAFF.

Written as DNA, the CDR3 is TGTGCCAGCAGCTCCAGGGGGCAGGAGCAGTACTTC. It specifies CASSSRGQEQYF. The chain carries TRBV13 and TRBJ2-7; 8 nucleotides match TRBD1. The CDR3 spans 12 residues. The germline V gene has CDR1 PRHDT and CDR2 FYEKMQ (reference sequence). Trimming removed 4 bases from V and 7 bases from J; junction bases left unmatched: 3.

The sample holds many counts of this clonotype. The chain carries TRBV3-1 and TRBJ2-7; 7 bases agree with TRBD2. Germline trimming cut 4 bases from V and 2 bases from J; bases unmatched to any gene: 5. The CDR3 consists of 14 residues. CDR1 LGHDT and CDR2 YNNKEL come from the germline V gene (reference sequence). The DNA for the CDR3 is TGTGCCAGCAGCCTCTCCGGGACTACCTACGAGCAGTACTTC. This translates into CASSLSGTTYEQYF.

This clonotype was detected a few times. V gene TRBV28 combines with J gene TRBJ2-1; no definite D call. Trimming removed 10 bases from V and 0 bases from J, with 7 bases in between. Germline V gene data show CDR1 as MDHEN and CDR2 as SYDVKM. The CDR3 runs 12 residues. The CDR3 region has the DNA TGTGCCACCACCGGCTCCTACAATGAGCAGTTCTTC. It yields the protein CATTGSYNEQFF.

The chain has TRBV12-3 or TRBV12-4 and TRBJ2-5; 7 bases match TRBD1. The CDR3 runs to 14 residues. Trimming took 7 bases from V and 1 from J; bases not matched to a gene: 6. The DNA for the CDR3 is TGTGCCAGCAAAACAGGGGTATTCCAAGAGACCCAGTACTTC. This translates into CASKTGVFQETQYF.

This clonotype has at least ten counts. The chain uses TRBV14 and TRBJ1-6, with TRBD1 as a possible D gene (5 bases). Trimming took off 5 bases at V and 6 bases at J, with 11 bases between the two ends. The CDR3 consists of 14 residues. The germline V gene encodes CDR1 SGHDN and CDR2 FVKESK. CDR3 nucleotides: TGTGCCAGCAGCAGGAGGGACCGTAATTCACCCCTCCACTTT. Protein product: CASSRRDRNSPLHF. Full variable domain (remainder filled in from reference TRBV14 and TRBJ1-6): EAGVTQFPSHSVIEKGQTVTLRCDPISGHDNLYWYRRVMGKEIKFLLHFVKESKQDESGMPNNRFLAERTGGTYSTLKVQPAELEDSGVYFCASSRRDRNSPLHFGNGTRLTVT.

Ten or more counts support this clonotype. The CDR3 reads CASRGTQDISYEQYF. The CDR3 DNA reads as TGTGCCAGCAGAGGTACACAGGATATCTCCTACGAGCAGTACTTC. The chain couples TRBV12-3 or TRBV12-4 to TRBJ2-7; a weak D match, TRBD1 (5 bases). The CDR3 totals 15 residues. V shed 6 bases and J shed 0 bases, with 15 bases lying between them.

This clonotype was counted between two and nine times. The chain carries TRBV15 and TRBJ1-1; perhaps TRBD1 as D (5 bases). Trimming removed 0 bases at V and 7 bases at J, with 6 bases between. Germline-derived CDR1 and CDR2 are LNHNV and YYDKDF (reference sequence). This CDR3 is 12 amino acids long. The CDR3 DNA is TGTGCCACCAGCAGAGAAGACAGTGAAGCTTTCTTT. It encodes CATSREDSEAFF.

In DNA, the CDR3 is TGTGCCAGCTCACGTGGGCCAGGTGCAACTAATGAAAAACTGTTTTTT. It translates to CASSRGPGATNEKLFF. The chain couples TRBV18 to TRBJ1-4, with D unresolved. The CDR3 runs to 16 residues. Trimming removed 4 bases at V and 0 bases at J, with 12 bases between. Germline assignment: CDR1 KGHSH and CDR2 LQKENI.

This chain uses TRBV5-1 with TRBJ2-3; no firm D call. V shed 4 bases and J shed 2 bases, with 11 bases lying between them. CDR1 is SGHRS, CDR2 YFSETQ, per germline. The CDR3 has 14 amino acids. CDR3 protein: CASSLDAPTDTQYF. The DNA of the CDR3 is TGCGCCAGCAGCCTCGACGCCCCCACAGATACGCAGTATTTT.

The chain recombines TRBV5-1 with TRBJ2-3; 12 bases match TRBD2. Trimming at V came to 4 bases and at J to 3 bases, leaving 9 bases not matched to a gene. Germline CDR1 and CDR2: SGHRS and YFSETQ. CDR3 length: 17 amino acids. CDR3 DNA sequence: TGCGCCAGCAGCGGAAGGACTAGCGGGATAGGGACAGATACGCAGTATTTT. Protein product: CASSGRTSGIGTDTQYF.